The rows below give T cell receptor beta chains drawn from one sample of a study of cytomegalovirus exposure and HLA in healthy donors. Here immunoSEQ multiplex PCR was the method, and the copy in TCRdb shows in-frame clones only, minus some. The sample records 100,000 to 150,000 clones, around 82% being singletons. Source material: PBMCs. All receptors derive from a female donor in good health and CMV-seronegative. CDR3s include the opening cysteine and the closing phenylalanine or tryptophan. D genes are given only for firm matches. Clone size is stated in some rows and not others, as once, few, many or a class when expanded.

CDR3nt,CDR3aa,d_gene,v_gene,abundance,j_gene
TGTGCCAGCAGCGAGAGCTCTGGAAACACCATATATTTT,CASSESSGNTIYF,-,TRBV27,-,TRBJ1-3
-,CASHSGQGGTDTQYF,-,TRBV28,-,TRBJ2-3
TGCGCCAGCAGCTTGGACGGGGATTACGAGCAGTACTTC,CASSLDGDYEQYF,-,TRBV5-1,-,TRBJ2-7
TGTGCCACCAGCAATTCCGCCGGACAGACTAACTATGGCTACACCTTC,CATSNSAGQTNYGYTF,-,TRBV15,-,TRBJ1-2
TGTGCCAGCAGCGCCCACCCCCAGGCAAGCTACGAGCAGTACTTC,CASSAHPQASYEQYF,-,TRBV9,-,TRBJ2-7
TGTGCCAGCAGTTCCCGACAGGGAGGAAAACTGTTTTTT,CASSSRQGGKLFF,TRBD1,TRBV27,-,TRBJ1-4
TGCGCCAGCAGCTTGGTGGATTACAGAAAGACCCAGTACTTC,CASSLVDYRKTQYF,-,TRBV5-1,few,TRBJ2-5
TGTGCCAGCAGCGAACGGACTAGCGGAGGATACAATGAGCAGTTCTTC,CASSERTSGGYNEQFF,TRBD2,TRBV9,-,TRBJ2-1
TGTGCCATCGCAGGGCCGGCAGATACGCAGTATTTT,CAIAGPADTQYF,-,TRBV27,-,TRBJ2-3
TGTGCCAGCAGCCATGACAGGGTCAGCGGGGAGCTGTTTTTT,CASSHDRVSGELFF,TRBD1,TRBV6-5,few,TRBJ2-2
TGTGCCAGCAGCTCCAACCGCAGGGCAGATACGCAGTATTTT,CASSSNRRADTQYF,-,TRBV7-3,-,TRBJ2-3
TGTGCCAGCAGTCTCTCGGGGGACCAAGGTACAGATACGCAGTATTTT,CASSLSGDQGTDTQYF,-,TRBV11-2,-,TRBJ2-3
TGCGCCAGCAGCCTCGAAGGGGGAGCGGGAGAGGCCGGGGAGCTGTTTTTT,CASSLEGGAGEAGELFF,TRBD2,TRBV4-1,few,TRBJ2-2
TGTGCCAGTCGACAGGGAGACTATGGCTACACCTTC,CASRQGDYGYTF,TRBD1,TRBV19,-,TRBJ1-2
TGTGCCAGCAGGGCGGACATTAATGAAAAACTGTTTTTT,CASRADINEKLFF,-,TRBV6-5,-,TRBJ1-4
TGTGCCAGCAGTTACGACAGACGCTCCTACAATGAGCAGTTCTTC,CASSYDRRSYNEQFF,-,TRBV2,-,TRBJ2-1
TGTGCCAGCAGCCGGGGACTACAGTACGAGCAGTACTTC,CASSRGLQYEQYF,TRBD2,TRBV5-6,once,TRBJ2-7
TGTGCCAGCAGTTACTTTCGTCTCCATGAGCAGTTCTTC,CASSYFRLHEQFF,-,TRBV6-5,-,TRBJ2-1
TGTGCCAGCAGTTACCTCTCCCGGGTAGATGAGCAGTACTTC,CASSYLSRVDEQYF,-,TRBV6-5,-,TRBJ2-7
TGTGCCAGCAGAAAGACAGGGTATATAGATACGCAGTATTTT,CASRKTGYIDTQYF,TRBD1,TRBV2,-,TRBJ2-3
TGTGCCAGCAGCTTCGGACAGGGTAACACTGAAGCTTTCTTT,CASSFGQGNTEAFF,TRBD1,TRBV5-4,-,TRBJ1-1
TGCGCCAGCAGCTTGGATGGAGGGAACGGAAACACCATATATTTT,CASSLDGGNGNTIYF,-,TRBV5-1,once,TRBJ1-3
TGTGCCAGTAGTATAGAAACTAGCGGGAGTTCTGAGCAGTTCTTC,CASSIETSGSSEQFF,TRBD2,TRBV19,-,TRBJ2-1
TGTGCCAGCAGTTTATTAGGTTCGGGGGTGAACACTGAAGCTTTCTTT,CASSLLGSGVNTEAFF,-,TRBV27,-,TRBJ1-1
TGTGCCAGCAGTCTGCTAGCGGGACTGGCTGAGCAGTTCTTC,CASSLLAGLAEQFF,TRBD2,TRBV2,once,TRBJ2-1
TGTGCCAGCAGTTACATGGGAGCCCATACCAATGAGCAGTTCTTC,CASSYMGAHTNEQFF,-,TRBV6-5,-,TRBJ2-1
TGTGCCAGCAGCCCTCCGGACAGGCTCTATGGCTACACCTTC,CASSPPDRLYGYTF,TRBD1,TRBV7-9,few,TRBJ1-2
TGTGCCAGCAGTCCCTCTCCGGCCGGGACAGGGTATCAGCCCCAGCATTTT,CASSPSPAGTGYQPQHF,TRBD1,TRBV28,-,TRBJ1-5
TGTGCCAGCAGCTGGGTGGGACTAGCCCGGGGACATGAGCAGTTCTTC,CASSWVGLARGHEQFF,TRBD2,TRBV5-6,-,TRBJ2-1
TGTGCCAGCAGTGTGCAGGGGCGGAACACTGAAGCTTTCTTT,CASSVQGRNTEAFF,-,TRBV2,-,TRBJ1-1
TGTGCCAGTAGTAGAGACCCCGGGACATCATTCGGCTACACCTTC,CASSRDPGTSFGYTF,-,TRBV19,-,TRBJ1-2
TGTGCCAGCAGCGAATATACAGGGAAGTACGAGCAGTACTTC,CASSEYTGKYEQYF,-,TRBV16,-,TRBJ2-7
TGTGCCAGCAGCGTCAGTGCGAACACTGAAGCTTTCTTT,CASSVSANTEAFF,-,TRBV5-4,-,TRBJ1-1
TGTGCCAGCAGAGGGGGGACTAGCGGGGGTGAGCAGTTCTTC,CASRGGTSGGEQFF,TRBD2,TRBV2,-,TRBJ2-1
TGTGCCAGCAGAAGACAGGGAGCTAACTATGGCTACACCTTC,CASRRQGANYGYTF,TRBD1,TRBV6-5,-,TRBJ1-2
TGTGCCAGCAGCTTAGCTCTCGGCACAGATACGCAGTATTTT,CASSLALGTDTQYF,-,TRBV11-2,once,TRBJ2-3
TGTGCCTGGACCCGATCAGGGGGGCCCTACAATGAGCAGTTCTTC,CAWTRSGGPYNEQFF,-,TRBV30,-,TRBJ2-1
TGTGCCAGCAGTTTCCAAGGGGGCAATCTCTTCGGCTACACCTTC,CASSFQGGNLFGYTF,TRBD1,TRBV28,few,TRBJ1-2
TGTGCCAGCAGCCCCAACAGCGGGGGGGCGTACAATGAGCAGTTCTTC,CASSPNSGGAYNEQFF,TRBD2,TRBV7-6,-,TRBJ2-1
TGTGCCAGTAGTATAGATCAAACTAGCGGAGTGTGGGAGCAGTACTTC,CASSIDQTSGVWEQYF,TRBD2,TRBV19,-,TRBJ2-7
TGCGCCAGCAGCGGGGGGACAGGGATGAATTCAGGAGAGCAGTACTTC,CASSGGTGMNSGEQYF,TRBD1,TRBV5-1,few,TRBJ2-7
TGTGCCAGTACCCCGGGCGGGGAGCTGTTTTTT,CASTPGGELFF,-,TRBV25-1,-,TRBJ2-2
TGTGCCAGCAGCCCAGGGGGCGCTGGAAACACCATATATTTT,CASSPGGAGNTIYF,TRBD1,TRBV7-2,-,TRBJ1-3
TGTGCCAGCAGCTTCCGTGAGGGCGGGAGCGGGGGAGATACGCAGTATTTT,CASSFREGGSGGDTQYF,TRBD2,TRBV7-9,-,TRBJ2-3
TGTGCCACCCGACAACAATTACGCTACACCTTC,CATRQQLRYTF,-,TRBV6-1,few,TRBJ1-2
TGTGCCAGCAGTGGGGGCGGGGGGGCGGCCAATGAGCAGTTCTTC,CASSGGGGAANEQFF,TRBD2,TRBV2,-,TRBJ2-1
TGTGCCAGCAGCCCAACAGGGGTCGTCAATGAGCAGTTCTTC,CASSPTGVVNEQFF,TRBD1,TRBV11-3,few,TRBJ2-1
TGTGCCAGCAGATTCCGACTAGCGGAAAGCAATGAGCAGTTCTTC,CASRFRLAESNEQFF,TRBD2,TRBV11-2,-,TRBJ2-1
TGTGCCAGCAGCTTGGAAGGACAGGGCGGTCAGCCCCAGCATTTT,CASSLEGQGGQPQHF,TRBD1,TRBV5-6,-,TRBJ1-5
TGCGCCAGCAGTGAGTCTATTCTCGGGGAGCTGTTTTTT,CASSESILGELFF,-,TRBV10-2,-,TRBJ2-2
TGTGCCAGCAGCGTATACAAAACAGTACGCAGCAATCAGCCCCAGCATTTT,CASSVYKTVRSNQPQHF,-,TRBV11-3,few,TRBJ1-5
TGTGCCACCAGCAGAAAAGGCCAGGGTCCAGGGGATGCGTGGCCCCAGCATTTT,CATSRKGQGPGDAWPQHF,-,TRBV15,once,TRBJ1-5
TGCGCCAGCAGCCCAAGAGTCGGCGGAGAGACCCAGTACTTC,CASSPRVGGETQYF,-,TRBV4-1,-,TRBJ2-5
TGTGCCAGCAGCGGACGAACAGGGGCGGAGACCCAGTACTTC,CASSGRTGAETQYF,TRBD1,TRBV7-9,-,TRBJ2-5
TGTGCCAGTTCACCACAGGGGTTAAGAGAGACCCAGTACTTC,CASSPQGLRETQYF,TRBD1,TRBV2,-,TRBJ2-5
TGTGCCAGCAGCATCGGCGGGATGAACACCGGGGAGCTGTTTTTT,CASSIGGMNTGELFF,-,TRBV11-3,few,TRBJ2-2
TGCGCCAGCAGCTTCGGGGGAGGGCCGACAGATACGCAGTATTTT,CASSFGGGPTDTQYF,TRBD2,TRBV5-1,-,TRBJ2-3
TGTGCCAGCAGTCCATGGACTGAGAACACTGAAGCTTTCTTT,CASSPWTENTEAFF,-,TRBV27,-,TRBJ1-1
TGTGCCAGCAGCTCACAGGGAATGAACACCGGGGAGCTGTTTTTT,CASSSQGMNTGELFF,-,TRBV7-3,-,TRBJ2-2